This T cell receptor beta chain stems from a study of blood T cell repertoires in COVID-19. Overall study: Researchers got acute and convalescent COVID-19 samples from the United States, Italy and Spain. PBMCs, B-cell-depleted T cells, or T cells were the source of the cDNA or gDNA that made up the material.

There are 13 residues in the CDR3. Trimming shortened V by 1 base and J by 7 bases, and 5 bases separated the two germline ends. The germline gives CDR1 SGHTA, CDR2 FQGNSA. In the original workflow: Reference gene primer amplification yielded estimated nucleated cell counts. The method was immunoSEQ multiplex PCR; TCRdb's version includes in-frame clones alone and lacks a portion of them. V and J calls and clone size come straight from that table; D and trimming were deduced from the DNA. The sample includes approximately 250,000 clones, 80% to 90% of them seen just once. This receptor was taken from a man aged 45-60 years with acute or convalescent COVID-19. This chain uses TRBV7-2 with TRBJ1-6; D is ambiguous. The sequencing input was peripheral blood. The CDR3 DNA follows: TGTGCCAGCAGCTTAGGAGTGAATTCACCCCTCCACTTT. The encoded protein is CASSLGVNSPLHF.